The clone carrying this TCR beta chain was recorded a few times. A library of TCRbeta sequences, prepared with unique molecular identifiers, was generated. TCRdb called the PCR reads again in MiXCR, with one record for every CDR3 protein. The table lists 400,000 to 500,000 distinct CDR3 sequences, approximately 11% of them singletons. The data derive from a study of T-cell reconstitution after alpha-beta-depleted transplantation in children. Trimming cost V 0 bases and J 1 base, with 10 bases left between them. Germline CDR1 and CDR2: SGHRS and YFSETQ. This CDR3 region has 16 residues. Sequences were derived from PBMCs from the stem cell graft donor, sampled from the stem cell graft. This chain links TRBV5-1 with TRBJ1-4, with a possible D match to TRBD1 (6 bases). The source is a human donor who donated a stem cell graft to a child with acute myeloid leukemia. The CDR3 region has the DNA TGCGCCAGCAGCTTGGTGGGCAGGGGAACTAATGAAAAACTGTTTTTT. Amino acids: CASSLVGRGTNEKLFF.